Here is one TCR beta chain with its context. Generated by immunoSEQ multiplex PCR, the TCRdb table keeps only in-frame clones and is missing some. The table lists about 130,000 clones, roughly 86% of them singletons, with approximately 6% in the top ten. The sample is drawn from a study of T cell responses to AZD1222 COVID-19 vaccine. V was cut by 3 bases and J by 7 bases, with 9 bases left in between. Germline values: CDR1 LNHNV, CDR2 YYDKDF (reference sequence). CDR3 length: 13 amino acids. This clonotype was obtained from an adult who received the AZD1222 COVID-19 vaccine. The V call is TRBV15, the J call TRBJ1-4, with D perhaps matching TRBD1 (5 bases). This material consisted of peripheral blood, taken 28 days after the second AZD1222 dose. The chain's CDR3 is CATSRGEGEKLFF. DNA for the CDR3: TGTGCCACCAGCAGGGGGGAAGGTGAAAAACTGTTTTTT. Complete variable domain (other parts from reference TRBV15 and TRBJ1-4): DAMVIQNPRYQVTQFGKPVTLSCSQTLNHNVMYWYQQKSSQAPKLLFHYYDKDFNNEADTPDNFQSRRPNTSFCFLDIRSPGLGDTAMYLCATSRGEGEKLFFGSGTQLSVL.